These 10 T cell receptor beta chains share one sample of origin, sequenced in a study of somatic mutations in cytotoxic T cells in rheumatoid arthritis. Data came from immunoSEQ multiplex PCR; TCRdb stores just in-frame clones and leaves some out. The table lists around 20,000 clones, around 86% of them singletons. The specimen sequenced was CD8+ T cells sorted from blood. The receptors were gathered from a man aged 18 to 35 with rheumatoid arthritis.

The rearrangement uses TRBV28 and TRBJ2-7; unclear D gene. Per the germline V gene, CDR1 is MDHEN and CDR2 is SYDVKM. V gave up 2 bases and J gave up 2 bases, with 10 bases separating them. CDR3 length equals 14 residues. Here the CDR3 DNA reads TGTGCCAGCAGTTTAGCTGGGAAACCCTACGAGCAGTACTTC. Amino acids: CASSLAGKPYEQYF.

This clone is a singleton in its sample. V gene TRBV4-1 combines with J gene TRBJ2-2; the match to TRBD1 covers 7 bases. CDR3 length: 15 residues. J gave up 6 bases and V 3 bases, and 7 bases lay outside the gene matches. Germline assignment: CDR1 MGHRA and CDR2 YSYEKL. CDR3: CASSQVDRAAGELFF. The CDR3 nucleotides are TGCGCCAGCAGCCAGGTCGACAGGGCTGCCGGGGAGCTGTTTTTT.

The chain uses TRBV9 and TRBJ1-1; D ambiguous. V lost 0 bases, J lost 4 bases, and 16 bases lay in between. CDR3 length: 16 amino acids. Germline V gene sequence: CDR1 SGDLS, CDR2 YYNGEE. CDR3 in amino acids: CASSVGWRGPGTEAFF. CDR3 nucleotides: TGTGCCAGCAGCGTAGGTTGGAGAGGCCCGGGCACTGAAGCTTTCTTT.

The chain uses TRBV4-3 and TRBJ1-1; D perhaps matches TRBD1 (6 bases). The CDR3 is made up of 14 amino acids. V shed 4 bases and J shed 1 base, with 10 bases lying between them. Germline CDR1 and CDR2: LGHNA and YSLEER. The CDR3 region is CASSRNRENTEAFF. CDR3 DNA sequence: TGCGCCAGCAGCCGCAACAGGGAGAACACTGAAGCTTTCTTT.

The chain employs TRBV7-9 and TRBJ2-2; D perhaps matches TRBD2 (6 bases). The CDR3 loop spans 14 amino acids. Germline V CDR1 and CDR2: SEHNR, FQNEAQ (reference sequence). V shed 0 bases and J shed 4 bases, with 6 bases lying between them. The CDR3 coding sequence is TGTGCCAGCAGCTTAGCGACTAGCACCGGGGAGCTGTTTTTT. Protein sequence: CASSLATSTGELFF.

The V gene is TRBV7-6, the J gene TRBJ1-2; 9 bases fit TRBD1. Looked up from germline, CDR1 is SGHVS and CDR2 is FNYEAQ. With V trimmed by 5 bases and J by 2 bases, 12 bases remained unmatched. The CDR3 is made up of 17 amino acids. CDR3 coding DNA: TGTGCCAGCAGCCCGGGAGGGACAGGGAAACCAAACTATGGCTACACCTTC. This sequence encodes CASSPGGTGKPNYGYTF.

The rearrangement uses TRBV13 and TRBJ2-1; D not certain. The V end was cut by 7 bases, the J end by 8 bases, with 15 bases between. The length of the CDR3 is 13 residues. CDR1 and CDR2 (germline): PRHDT, FYEKMQ (reference sequence). The CDR3 coding sequence is TGTGCCAGCACCTCTTGGCGTGGCGATGAGCAGTTCTTC. It yields the protein CASTSWRGDEQFF.

This clone is medium-sized in the sample. The same CDR3 is also encoded by other DNA sequences in this sample. The chain has TRBV19 and TRBJ1-1, with TRBD1 matching 10 bases. This CDR3 comprises 12 residues. CDR1 and CDR2 (germline): LNHDA, SQIVND (reference sequence). Losses at the gene ends were 6 bases for V and 5 bases for J; bases not matched to a gene: 0. The CDR3 sequence is CASRGQGTEAFF. DNA for the CDR3: TGTGCCAGTAGGGGACAGGGGACTGAAGCTTTCTTT.

The rearrangement joins TRBV9 to TRBJ2-3; 11 bases are shared with TRBD2. V dropped 3 bases and J dropped 4; count of bases not matched to a gene: 4. This CDR3 has 15 amino acids. CDR1 and CDR2 (germline): SGDLS, YYNGEE. DNA for the CDR3: TGTGCCAGCAGCGCCCCACTAGCGGGGGCAGATACGCAGTATTTT. Protein product: CASSAPLAGADTQYF.

The chain links TRBV9 to TRBJ2-7, with 8 bases aligning to TRBD2. CDR1 is SGDLS and CDR2 is YYNGEE in the germline V gene. Trimming cost V 2 bases and J 4 bases; bases outside gene matches: 14. This CDR3 contains 17 residues. As DNA, the CDR3 is TGTGCCAGCAGCGTCGGGGGGGATAGGGGTTTTTATTACGAGCAGTACTTC. Residues: CASSVGGDRGFYYEQYF.